The next 10 T cell receptor beta chains were all read from a single sample in a study of blood T cell repertoires in COVID-19. The repertoire was sequenced with immunoSEQ multiplex PCR; TCRdb's copy has only in-frame clones and lacks some. Of about 220,000 clones in the sample, 83% were seen once. Specimen: PBMCs or T cells enriched from blood (not recorded which). These receptors were collected from a woman aged 50 to 65 who had been exposed to COVID-19.

The V call is TRBV6-5, the J call TRBJ1-1; no firm D call. Germline-derived CDR1 and CDR2 are MNHEY and SVGAGI. The CDR3 sequence is 11 residues long. Trimming shortened V by 6 bases and J by 2 bases, and 4 bases separated the two germline ends. CDR3 loop: CASSRNTEAFF. As DNA, the CDR3 is TGTGCCAGCAGCCGTAACACTGAAGCTTTCTTT.

The V call is TRBV24-1, the J call TRBJ1-2; TRBD1 agrees at 11 bases. Losses at the gene ends were 5 bases for V and 7 bases for J; bases not matched to a gene: 2. CDR1 and CDR2 (germline): KGHDR, SFDVKD. There are 13 residues in the CDR3. Here the CDR3 reads CATSGGQGAGYTF. For the CDR3, the DNA is TGTGCCACCAGTGGCGGACAGGGGGCTGGCTACACCTTC.

The chain combines TRBV27 with TRBJ1-6; D ambiguous. V lost 6 bases and J 6 bases, leaving 9 bases between the germline ends. The germline V gene has CDR1 MNHEY and CDR2 SMNVEV (reference sequence). The CDR3 contains 13 residues. CDR3 nucleotide sequence: TGTGCCAGCAGCCCCCGGGTTAATTCACCCCTCCACTTT. It translates to CASSPRVNSPLHF.

In its sample, this clone was seen once. The chain uses TRBV2 and TRBJ1-5; 9 nucleotides line up with TRBD1. This CDR3 comprises 17 residues. Germline CDR1 SNHLY, CDR2 FYNNEI. Trimming cost V 5 bases and J 4 bases; bases outside gene matches: 12. The CDR3 DNA is TGTGCCAGCAGTTCCTGGACGGGACAGGGTAGAAATCAGCCCCAGCATTTT. Translating it yields CASSSWTGQGRNQPQHF. Filled out from reference TRBV2 and TRBJ1-5, the complete variable domain reads EPEVTQTPSHQVTQMGQEVILRCVPISNHLYFYWYRQILGQKVEFLVSFYNNEISEKSEIFDDQFSVERPDGSNFTLKIRSTKLEDSAMYFCASSSWTGQGRNQPQHFGDGTRLSIL.

Written as DNA, the CDR3 is TGTGCCAGCGGCCCAGGGGGCAATCAGCCCCAGCATTTT. This codes for CASGPGGNQPQHF. The chain has TRBV12-3 or TRBV12-4 and TRBJ1-5; D may be TRBD1 (6 bases). Trimming pared 8 bases from V and 2 bases from J, leaving 10 bases between. CDR3 length: 13 amino acids.

The V and J genes are TRBV12-3 or TRBV12-4 and TRBJ1-2, with a weak D call TRBD1 (6 bases). Trimming shortened V by 6 bases and J by 6 bases, and 11 bases separated the two germline ends. The CDR3 contains 12 residues. Here the CDR3 reads CASSRGSNGYTF. For the CDR3, the DNA is TGTGCCAGCAGCAGGGGATCGAATGGCTACACCTTC.

This clone has more than one count but fewer than ten. J is TRBJ1-1 and V is TRBV27; tentative D call: TRBD1 (5 bases). Germline V gives CDR1 MNHEY, CDR2 SMNVEV (reference sequence). Trimming removed 1 base at V and 0 bases at J, with 9 bases between. The CDR3 spans 15 residues. The CDR3, as DNA: TGTGCCAGCAGTTTATTTACAGGAGTGAACACTGAAGCTTTCTTT. This sequence encodes CASSLFTGVNTEAFF.

V usage is TRBV19 and J usage is TRBJ1-3; 8 bases fit TRBD1. The CDR3 length is 17 residues. V lost 6 bases, J lost 0 bases, and 10 bases stayed unmatched. Germline-derived CDR1 and CDR2 are LNHDA and SQIVND (reference sequence). CDR3 sequence (DNA): TGTGCCAGTAGCCGACCGGGACAGGCCCTCTCTGGAAACACCATATATTTT. The encoded protein is CASSRPGQALSGNTIYF.

This clone occurred a few times. The genes are TRBV5-1 and TRBJ1-2; 7 bases map to TRBD1. V gave up 3 bases and J gave up 5 bases; unmatched junction bases: 13. The CDR3 runs 16 residues. CDR1 and CDR2 (germline): SGHRS, YFSETQ. CDR3 sequence (DNA): TGCGCCAGCAGCTCCAAAACTCCGGGACAGCATTATGGCTACACCTTC. This translates into CASSSKTPGQHYGYTF. The entire variable domain, with the rest obtained from reference TRBV5-1 and TRBJ1-2, is as follows: KAGVTQTPRYLIKTRGQQVTLSCSPISGHRSVSWYQQTPGQGLQFLFEYFSETQRNKGNFPGRFSGRQFSNSRSEMNVSTLELGDSALYLCASSSKTPGQHYGYTFGSGTRLTVV.

The chain recombines TRBV4-3 with TRBJ1-5, with a tentative D call TRBD1 (6 bases). Germline V gene lookup returns CDR1 LGHNA and CDR2 YSLEER. The length of the CDR3 is 15 residues. Deletions cut 3 bases from V and 5 bases from J, with 14 bases between. CDR3 sequence reads: CASSQDRDKHQPQHF. The CDR3 DNA sequence: TGCGCCAGCAGCCAGGACCGGGACAAGCATCAGCCCCAGCATTTT.